The T cell receptor (beta chain) under discussion was sequenced for a study of CXCR3-negative and CXCR3-positive naive CD8 T cells. The CDR3 covers 13 residues. Findings and caveats of the study: Similar TRBV-TRBJ usage characterized naive CXCR3-negative and CXCR3-positive cells; memory cells differed.

Comment on this clonotype: Antigen: not known.

Via 5' RACE with UMI labels, TRB cDNA libraries were prepared. Reanalyzing the 5' RACE reads, TCRdb keeps one entry per CDR3 protein, without DNA. With 50,000 to 65,000 distinct CDR3 sequences in the sample, the ten largest clones hold about 25%. The receptor was isolated from a human donor in good health. Some clones in this sample may be carry-over from other donors' samples. The chain joins TRBV12-3 or TRBV12-4 to TRBJ2-3. The sample was memory CD8+ T cells from blood. The CDR3 reads CASSSVGTDTQYF.